This T cell receptor (beta chain) was captured by sequencing in a study of blood T cell repertoires in COVID-19. Study-level background: The United States, Italy and Spain supplied acute and convalescent COVID-19 samples. The cDNA or gDNA used as material had been derived from T cells, B-cell-depleted T cells, or PBMCs.

From germline, CDR1 is SGHNT and CDR2 YYREEE (reference sequence). This CDR3 has 14 residues. J was trimmed by 5 bases and V by 5 bases; bases with no gene match: 6. Sequencing was performed with immunoSEQ multiplex PCR; in TCRdb, only in-frame clones are kept and a portion is missing. The repertoire holds 89,000 or so clones, 90% to 95% seen once, with around 4% in the top ten. The source is a human donor with active COVID-19. The donor label of this sample is uncertain. Sequencing input: peripheral blood. The chain uses TRBV5-4 and TRBJ1-4; 7 nucleotides match TRBD1. The CDR3 spells CASSDRQGNEKLFF. The DNA for the CDR3 is TGTGCCAGCAGTGATCGACAGGGAAATGAAAAACTGTTTTTT.